Here is one TCR beta chain with its context. The entry originates in a study of control samples from healthy donors and cancer patients. Libraries were prepared by immunoSEQ multiplex PCR; TCRdb keeps only in-frame clonotypes and omits some of them. The table shows fewer than 300,000 clones, with approximately 80% occurring only once. CDR1 and CDR2 (germline): SGHDN, FVKESK. The CDR3 covers 15 residues. Trimming took off 7 bases at V and 4 bases at J, with 17 bases between the two ends. Source material: PBMCs. The TCR was taken from an older woman with lung cancer. The J gene is TRBJ2-1, the V gene TRBV14; TRBD2 might be the D (5 bases). CDR3 sequence: CASIGGSSRYNEQFF. The CDR3 nucleotides are TGTGCCAGCATCGGCGGGTCTAGCAGGTACAATGAGCAGTTCTTC. The full variable domain, completed using reference TRBV14 and TRBJ2-1, is EAGVTQFPSHSVIEKGQTVTLRCDPISGHDNLYWYRRVMGKEIKFLLHFVKESKQDESGMPNNRFLAERTGGTYSTLKVQPAELEDSGVYFCASIGGSSRYNEQFFGPGTRLTVL.